This is a list of T cell receptor beta chains from one sample in a study of T cells in Graves' hyperthyroidism and ophthalmopathy. Each CDR3 protein gets one entry after TCRdb re-called the multiplex PCR reads with MiXCR. This repertoire shows a few hundred thousand distinct CDR3 sequences, about half found once; its top ten account for around 7.7%. Sequenced sample: peripheral blood or thyroid tissue (not recorded which). The receptors were sampled from a young woman with Graves' hyperthyroidism. The CDR3 runs from the conserved cysteine through the conserved F or W. The D gene is left open where the match is weak. Not all rows give a size; the values are once, few, many and, for expanded clones, a class.

d_call	v_call	clone_size	j_call	cdr3_aa	cdr3_nt
.	TRBV12-3/TRBV12-4	many	TRBJ2-7	CASSLLAREQYF	TGTGCCAGCAGTTTACTAGCTCGGGAGCAGTACTTC
TRBD2	TRBV20-1	.	TRBJ2-5	CSATSGRAGETQYF	TGCAGTGCTACTAGCGGGAGGGCAGGAGAGACCCAGTACTTC
.	TRBV5-6	.	TRBJ1-3	CASSSLGNSGNTIYF	TGTGCCAGCAGCTCGCTGGGTAACTCTGGAAACACCATATATTTT
TRBD2	TRBV11-1	.	TRBJ2-3	CASSTRGLAGITDTQYF	TGTGCCAGCAGCACAAGGGGGCTAGCGGGAATCACAGATACGCAGTATTTT
.	TRBV7-2	many	TRBJ2-7	CASSKPPYEQYF	TGTGCCAGCAGCAAGCCGCCCTACGAGCAGTACTTC
.	TRBV7-2	many	TRBJ1-2	CASSLVLRGYGYTF	TGTGCCAGCAGCTTAGTCCTCAGGGGATATGGCTACACCTTC
.	TRBV6-6	many	TRBJ1-6	CASSYLEGDNSPLHF	TGTGCCAGCAGTTACTTGGAAGGGGATAATTCACCCCTCCACTTT
.	TRBV30	few	TRBJ1-2	CAWSVSGNYGYTF	TGTGCCTGGAGTGTATCTGGGAACTATGGCTACACCTTC
TRBD2	TRBV20-1	.	TRBJ2-5	CSANPLAGVRSETQYF	TGCAGTGCTAACCCACTAGCGGGAGTGAGGAGCGAGACCCAGTACTTC
.	TRBV6-5	many	TRBJ2-5	CASSYGLASETQYF	TGTGCCAGCAGTTACGGGCTAGCGTCCGAGACCCAGTACTTC
.	TRBV10-3	few	TRBJ2-1	CAISESAQDVSEQFF	TGTGCCATCAGTGAGTCGGCACAGGACGTGAGCGAGCAGTTCTTC
.	TRBV7-2	.	TRBJ1-2	CASSEHRDYGYTF	TGTGCCAGCAGTGAACACCGGGACTATGGCTACACCTTC
.	TRBV11-2	many	TRBJ2-2	CASSLDLPTGELFF	TGTGCCAGCAGCTTAGATCTTCCCACCGGGGAGCTGTTTTTT
.	TRBV30	.	TRBJ1-5	CAWSQKGWSNQPQHF	TGTGCCTGGAGTCAGAAGGGCTGGAGCAATCAGCCCCAGCATTTT
.	TRBV7-9	many	TRBJ1-4	CASSLGNRVKEKLFF	TGTGCCAGCAGCTTGGGGAACAGGGTAAAAGAAAAACTGTTTTTT
.	TRBV29-1	.	TRBJ1-2	CSLEGGAHYGYTF	TGCAGCTTGGAAGGGGGGGCGCATTATGGCTACACCTTC
.	TRBV4-2	many	TRBJ2-7	CASSQEGVEDNEQYF	TGTGCCAGCAGCCAAGAAGGGGTGGAGGACAACGAGCAGTACTTC
TRBD2	TRBV29-1	.	TRBJ2-1	CSVGLAGAGNEQFF	TGCAGCGTTGGCTTAGCGGGAGCCGGCAATGAGCAGTTCTTC
.	TRBV5-1	many	TRBJ2-7	CASSLRLGGASYEQYF	TGCGCCAGCAGCTTACGTTTGGGGGGGGCATCCTACGAGCAGTACTTC
TRBD1	TRBV20-1	many	TRBJ1-4	CSATTDRGREKLFF	TGCAGTGCAACAACCGACAGGGGGAGGGAAAAACTGTTTTTT
.	TRBV2	many	TRBJ1-1	CASTTTGVNTEAFF	TGTGCCAGCACCACAACAGGTGTGAACACTGAAGCTTTCTTT
.	TRBV20-1	.	TRBJ1-5	CSASSRGPYSNQPQHF	TGCAGTGCCAGTAGCAGGGGCCCATATAGCAATCAGCCCCAGCATTTT
.	TRBV15	.	TRBJ1-2	CATSRDPRDNYGYTF	TGTGCCACCAGCAGAGACCCCAGGGATAACTATGGCTACACCTTC
TRBD1	TRBV27	few	TRBJ1-2	CASSFGYPGQGSGGYTF	TGTGCCAGCAGTTTTGGGTACCCGGGACAGGGTTCGGGTGGCTACACCTTC
TRBD1	TRBV20-1	many	TRBJ1-4	CSALSGTVNEKLFF	TGCAGTGCTCTCTCCGGGACAGTTAATGAAAAACTGTTTTTT
TRBD1	TRBV30	.	TRBJ2-2	CAWSGGTENTGELFF	TGTGCCTGGAGTGGGGGGACAGAAAACACCGGGGAGCTGTTTTTT
.	TRBV12-3/TRBV12-4	many	TRBJ1-5	CASSLGSFNQPQHF	TGTGCCAGCAGCCTCGGCAGTTTCAATCAGCCCCAGCATTTT
TRBD1	TRBV2	many	TRBJ2-7	CASSQGDSSYEQYF	TGTGCCAGCAGCCAGGGGGACAGCTCCTACGAGCAGTACTTC
.	TRBV7-9	many	TRBJ1-1	CASSLVGRDNMNTEAFF	TGTGCCAGCAGCTTAGTCGGGCGGGACAACATGAACACTGAAGCTTTCTTT